This is a list of T cell receptor beta chains from one sample in a study of T cell repertoires and Cas9 in healthy adults. Method: immunoSEQ multiplex PCR; TCRdb's copy keeps in-frame clones and lacks some. The sample shows about 22,000 clones, less than 95% of them seen only once. Sequencing used CD4+ effector T cells (CD127+, CD25-, CD137-, CD154-) from PBMCs; culture status not recorded. The receptors were sampled from a human donor in good health. Each CDR3 is given with its conserved first and last residue. D genes are given only for firm matches. Rows may omit the clone size; those that give it use once, few, many or a size class.

CDR3nt,CDR3aa,abundance,j_gene,v_gene,d_gene
TGTGCCAGCAGCCGGTTCTGGGGCGGGACGCAGTACAATGAGCAGTTCTTC,CASSRFWGGTQYNEQFF,.,TRBJ2-1,TRBV16,.
TGTGCTGCCGGGCAAACTTACGAGCAGTACTTC,CAAGQTYEQYF,once,TRBJ2-7,TRBV15,.
TGTGCCAGCAGCTTACAGGTGAACACCGGGGAGCTGTTTTTT,CASSLQVNTGELFF,.,TRBJ2-2,TRBV7-2,.
TGTGCCAGCAGACACTCCCTTCTGGGCCCTAATGAAAAACTGTTTTTT,CASRHSLLGPNEKLFF,.,TRBJ1-4,TRBV5-6,.
TGCGCCAGCAGCTTGGAACAGGGGGCGAGGGAGCAGTACTTC,CASSLEQGAREQYF,.,TRBJ2-7,TRBV5-1,TRBD1
TGTGCCAGCAGTTTATACCGGGTTTCGGAAGAAGCTTTCTTT,CASSLYRVSEEAFF,.,TRBJ1-1,TRBV27,.
TGTGCCAGCCCTAACACCGGGGAGCTGTTTTTT,CASPNTGELFF,few,TRBJ2-2,TRBV27,.
TGTTGCGTTGGGGGGCTCAGCAATCAGCCCCAGCATTTT,CCVGGLSNQPQHF,.,TRBJ1-5,TRBV28,.
TGCGCCAGCAGCTTGTCACCATACACAGATACGCAGTATTTT,CASSLSPYTDTQYF,.,TRBJ2-3,TRBV5-1,.
TGTGCCAGCAGTGAAACCTACTACGAGCAGTACTTC,CASSETYYEQYF,.,TRBJ2-7,TRBV6-1,.
TGCGCCAGCAGCTTGGAAGTGACAGGGACCGGGGAGCTGTTTTTT,CASSLEVTGTGELFF,.,TRBJ2-2,TRBV5-1,TRBD1
TGTGCCAGCAGTTTTGCCGACAGGGTCATAATTAGCTACACCTTC,CASSFADRVIISYTF,.,TRBJ1-2,TRBV28,TRBD1
TGTGCCACCCGAAAAAGGGGGGTAGCGGGTAGCTACGAGCAGTACTTC,CATRKRGVAGSYEQYF,.,TRBJ2-7,TRBV15,.
TGTGCCAGCAGCCCCCCCCGGGGACTAGCGAACACCGGGGAGCTGTTTTTT,CASSPPRGLANTGELFF,.,TRBJ2-2,TRBV4-2,TRBD2
TGTGCCAGCAGTGAAGGCAACGAGCAGTACTTC,CASSEGNEQYF,.,TRBJ2-7,TRBV2,.
TGTGCCAGCAGCCCTATTAGGGGACCCCTTAACTATGGCTACACCTTC,CASSPIRGPLNYGYTF,once,TRBJ1-2,TRBV11-2,.
TGCGCCAGCAGCGAGGAAAGGACTAAGCAGTTCTTC,CASSEERTKQFF,.,TRBJ2-1,TRBV5-1,.
TGTGCCAGCAGCAATCCCGCGCGTCAGGGAAGAAATGAAAAACTGTTTTTT,CASSNPARQGRNEKLFF,.,TRBJ1-4,TRBV5-5,.
TGCGCCAGCAGCTTCGGACTCCCAACCACCCCCGGGGAGCTGTTTTTT,CASSFGLPTTPGELFF,.,TRBJ2-2,TRBV5-1,.
TGTGCCAGCTCACCGTCACAGGCCGTCTACGAGCAGTACTTC,CASSPSQAVYEQYF,.,TRBJ2-7,TRBV18,.
TGTGCCAGCACCCTGCAGGGACTGAACACTGAAGCTTTCTTT,CASTLQGLNTEAFF,.,TRBJ1-1,TRBV7-2,.
TGTGCCAGCAGCTTGGATAGGGGAGAGCAGTACTTC,CASSLDRGEQYF,.,TRBJ2-7,TRBV5-4,.
TGCAGCGTTGAAGAATCCTCGGGGAGGACTGAAGCTTTCTTT,CSVEESSGRTEAFF,.,TRBJ1-1,TRBV29-1,.
TGTGCCAGTAGTTCAGATAGCTCCTACAATGAGCAGTTCTTC,CASSSDSSYNEQFF,once,TRBJ2-1,TRBV19,.
TGTGCCAGCAGCTTGCCGGCGTCCTACTCCTACAATGAGCAGTTCTTC,CASSLPASYSYNEQFF,.,TRBJ2-1,TRBV5-4,.
TGCAGCGAGCGGACAGGGGGGACTGAAGCTTTCTTT,CSERTGGTEAFF,.,TRBJ1-1,TRBV29-1,TRBD1
TGTGCCAGCAGCTTAGGGCAAGTGGAGACCCAGTACTTC,CASSLGQVETQYF,.,TRBJ2-5,TRBV7-2,.
TGTGCCAGCTCACCAAGCCAGGGCCCTAATCAGCCCCAGCATTTT,CASSPSQGPNQPQHF,.,TRBJ1-5,TRBV18,.
TGTGCCAGCAGCCGGGACAAGAGCTCCTACGAGCAGTACTTC,CASSRDKSSYEQYF,.,TRBJ2-7,TRBV7-9,.
TGTGCCAGCTCACCAGTTGCGGGAGGGAGGCATGAGCAGTTCTTC,CASSPVAGGRHEQFF,.,TRBJ2-1,TRBV18,TRBD2
TGCGCCAGCAGCCTCGGAGGCCAGGGAGGGGTCGAGCAGTACTTC,CASSLGGQGGVEQYF,.,TRBJ2-7,TRBV4-3,TRBD2
TGTGCCAGCAGCTCACTCGCGAGGACAGGGGGCAGGTACACTGAAGCTTTCTTT,CASSSLARTGGRYTEAFF,.,TRBJ1-1,TRBV7-8,TRBD1
TGTGCCAGCAGTTACAATGGGGGGAACACTGAAGCTTTCTTT,CASSYNGGNTEAFF,.,TRBJ1-1,TRBV6-5,.
TGTGCCAGCTCTGGCGGGGATTGGGACACCGGGGAGCTGTTTTTT,CASSGGDWDTGELFF,.,TRBJ2-2,TRBV6-1,.
TGTGCCAGCAGGGTCGGAGTAGGTCCGGGCGAGCAGTACTTC,CASRVGVGPGEQYF,.,TRBJ2-7,TRBV6-1,.
TGTGCCAGCAGTTTATTTCAGGGGGCGCTCTATGGCTACACCTTC,CASSLFQGALYGYTF,.,TRBJ1-2,TRBV27,TRBD1
TGTGCCAGTAGTCCCGTCCACAGGTCCCCTGAAGCTTTCTTT,CASSPVHRSPEAFF,.,TRBJ1-1,TRBV19,.
TGTGCCAGCAGTCGTATAGGGACAGGGTATCTCTACGAGCAGTACTTC,CASSRIGTGYLYEQYF,.,TRBJ2-7,TRBV28,TRBD1
TGTGCCAGCAGCGTAACCGCGGAAGTCACCTACGAGCAGTACTTC,CASSVTAEVTYEQYF,.,TRBJ2-7,TRBV9,.
TGTGCCAGCAGCCAAGAAGGCGGACCCTATACGCAGTATTTT,CASSQEGGPYTQYF,.,TRBJ2-3,TRBV4-2,.
TGTGCCAGCAAGCTTTCCCAGGGGGATGAAAAACTGTTTTTT,CASKLSQGDEKLFF,few,TRBJ1-4,TRBV6-1,TRBD1
TGTGCCAGCAGCCCCGGTCGGGACAGGCCTAACTATGGCTACACCTTC,CASSPGRDRPNYGYTF,.,TRBJ1-2,TRBV7-2,TRBD1
TGTGCCAGCAGTGGTCAAGAGACCCAGTACTTC,CASSGQETQYF,.,TRBJ2-5,TRBV25-1,.
TGTGCCAGTAGTATAGTTAGAGCTTTAGCCAAAAACATTCAGTACTTC,CASSIVRALAKNIQYF,once,TRBJ2-4,TRBV19,.
TGTGCCAGCAGTGAAAGGCGGCGGCCCCGGAACACCGGGGAGCTGTTTTTT,CASSERRRPRNTGELFF,.,TRBJ2-2,TRBV6-1,.
TGTGCCAGCAGTCTAGGAAGCAATCAGCCCCAGCATTTT,CASSLGSNQPQHF,.,TRBJ1-5,TRBV6-5,.
TGTGCCAGCTCACCGGGACAGGCACTTCAGCCCCAGCATTTT,CASSPGQALQPQHF,.,TRBJ1-5,TRBV18,TRBD1
TGTGCCAGCAGCCCCGGGGGGCAGGGAGCGACCGGGGAGCTGTTTTTT,CASSPGGQGATGELFF,.,TRBJ2-2,TRBV5-4,.
TGCGCCAGCGCGGACAGGGAGGGGGGGGATACGCAGTATTTT,CASADREGGDTQYF,.,TRBJ2-3,TRBV5-1,.
TGTGCCAGCCAGCGACAGATGAACACTGAAGCTTTCTTT,CASQRQMNTEAFF,.,TRBJ1-1,TRBV19,.
TGTGCCAGCAGTTGGAGCACAGATACGCAGTATTTT,CASSWSTDTQYF,.,TRBJ2-3,TRBV27,.
TGTGCCAGCAGGGTTACCGGTGGACTAGCGATCGAGCAGTACTTC,CASRVTGGLAIEQYF,.,TRBJ2-7,TRBV6-1,TRBD2
TGTGCCAGCACCCGGGGACAACGCCTTAGCACAGATACGCAGTATTTT,CASTRGQRLSTDTQYF,.,TRBJ2-3,TRBV27,.
TGTGCCAGCTCACCGGACAGGGAACGAGGGAGCTATGGCTACACCTTC,CASSPDRERGSYGYTF,.,TRBJ1-2,TRBV18,TRBD1
TGCGCCAGCAGCTCTCGTGGACAGGGAAGCTCTGGGGCCAACGTCCTGACTTTC,CASSSRGQGSSGANVLTF,.,TRBJ2-6,TRBV5-1,TRBD1
TGTGCCAGCAGGCCGACTAGCGGGAGTATTAGGAGCACAGATACGCAGTATTTT,CASRPTSGSIRSTDTQYF,.,TRBJ2-3,TRBV11-2,TRBD2
TGTGCCAGCAGTCTCACAGGGGCCTATGGCTACACCTTC,CASSLTGAYGYTF,.,TRBJ1-2,TRBV28,TRBD1
TGTGCCAGCAGAGGACTAGCCGGTTTTCACGAGCAGTACTTC,CASRGLAGFHEQYF,.,TRBJ2-7,TRBV2,TRBD2
TGTGCCAGCAGCTTAGTAGCGGGGGGCGGGGAGACCCAGTACTTC,CASSLVAGGGETQYF,.,TRBJ2-5,TRBV11-2,TRBD2